The 3 T cell receptor beta chains below were found in one sample sequenced in a study of T cell repertoires in cytomegalovirus infection. One entry per CDR3 protein results from TCRdb running MiXCR on the reads. The data contain some 150,000 distinct CDR3 sequences, roughly 6% of them seen just once; the ten biggest clones take up about a sixth. Material: PBMCs. All receptors derive from a human donor in good health (CMV status not recorded). Some clones in this sample may be carry-over from other donors' samples.

This clonotype was seen repeatedly, ten times or more. The chain has TRBV6-1 and TRBJ1-1; 10 bases are a match to TRBD1. Germline-derived CDR1 and CDR2 are MNHNS and SASEGT. The V segment lost 6 bases and the J segment 5 bases; nucleotides outside the gene matches: 6. The CDR3 is 14 residues long. CDR3 bases: TGTGCCAGCAGGAAGGGACAGGGGAGGACTGAAGCTTTCTTT. Residues: CASRKGQGRTEAFF.

This clonotype has just a few counts. The chain couples TRBV28 to TRBJ2-7, with no clear D. The germline V gene has CDR1 MDHEN and CDR2 SYDVKM. The CDR3 covers 12 residues. V was clipped by 3 bases and J by 4 bases, with 7 bases between them. The CDR3: CASSFAVYEQYF. The CDR3 nucleotides are TGTGCCAGCAGTTTTGCGGTGTACGAGCAGTACTTC.

The chain recombines TRBV12-3 or TRBV12-4 with TRBJ1-2; weak D call: TRBD1 (6 bases). Deletions cut 5 bases from V and 7 bases from J, with 11 bases between. The CDR3 is 12 residues long. The CDR3 loop is CASSLTGFGYTF. The DNA for the CDR3 is TGTGCCAGCAGTCTTACAGGGTTTGGCTACACCTTC.